This is a list of T cell receptor beta chains from one sample in a study of blood T cell repertoires in COVID-19. The method was immunoSEQ multiplex PCR; TCRdb's version includes in-frame clones alone and lacks a portion of them. The data hold 280,000 or so clones, with approximately 86% observed a single time. The sequenced sample was peripheral blood. These receptors came from a man aged 18-30 years with active or convalescent COVID-19. The CDR3 runs from the conserved cysteine through the conserved F or W. Each record gives: CDR3 length, D gene, V gene, J gene, CDR3 DNA, CDR3 protein. D genes are given only for firm matches.

16,TRBD1,TRBV2,TRBJ2-1,TGTGCCAGCAGGGCTAACGGACAGGGGGCAGTGGATGAGCAGTTCTTC,CASRANGQGAVDEQFF
16,TRBD2,TRBV9,TRBJ2-5,TGTGCCAGCAGCGCCTTACTAGCGGGGGGGCAAGAGACCCAGTACTTC,CASSALLAGGQETQYF
11,TRBD1,TRBV20-1,TRBJ1-2,TGCAGTGCCCGGACAGGGTTAGGCTACACCTTC,CSARTGLGYTF
14,TRBD2,TRBV29-1,TRBJ2-1,TGCAGCGTTGAGGGACTAGCGGGGGTTAATGAGCAGTTCTTC,CSVEGLAGVNEQFF
13,TRBD2,TRBV11-1,TRBJ2-1,TGTGCCAGCGGGACTAGCGGGCCCAATGAGCAGTTCTTC,CASGTSGPNEQFF
12,TRBD1,TRBV10-2,TRBJ2-1,TGCGCCACGACAGGGGCGAAGGATGAGCAGTTCTTC,CATTGAKDEQFF
14,NA,TRBV10-2,TRBJ2-3,TGCGCCAGCAGTGATAGACTGTACACAGATACGCAGTATTTT,CASSDRLYTDTQYF
12,NA,TRBV12-5,TRBJ1-2,TGTGCTAGTGGTTTAGGGGCGGATGGCTACACCTTC,CASGLGADGYTF
18,TRBD1,TRBV7-9,TRBJ1-1,TGTGCCAGCAGCCCACCGCGGGGGACAGGGGGATCTCACACTGAAGCTTTCTTT,CASSPPRGTGGSHTEAFF
16,TRBD1,TRBV2,TRBJ1-6,TGTGCCAGCAGCGCCTCCTTGACAGGGGGCGGGTCACCCCTCCACTTT,CASSASLTGGGSPLHF
16,TRBD1,TRBV6-6,TRBJ2-1,TGTGCCAGCAGTCCCTTGGGACAGCGCTCCTACAATGAGCAGTTCTTC,CASSPLGQRSYNEQFF
14,NA,TRBV9,TRBJ1-1,TGTGCCAGCAGCGTAGCGCCAGCGGGAACTGAAGCTTTCTTT,CASSVAPAGTEAFF
16,NA,TRBV4-3,TRBJ1-2,TGCGCCAGCAGCCAAGTTTTTCCAGGGATCGTCTATGGCTACACCTTC,CASSQVFPGIVYGYTF
16,NA,TRBV27,TRBJ2-1,TGTGCCAGCAGTCCGTACCCGGAGAGGGCTTACAATGAGCAGTTCTTC,CASSPYPERAYNEQFF
16,TRBD2,TRBV5-6,TRBJ2-3,TGTGCCAGCAGCCCGACTAGCGGGGGGGCGCGGTATACGCAGTATTTT,CASSPTSGGARYTQYF